Listed here is a single TCR beta chain. The sample comes from a study of CD8 T cells in Susac syndrome. The T cells that were sequenced for TCR beta were CD8+ and CD4+ cells from blood. The TEMRA cells underwent FACS enrichment, while the CD8+ and CD4+ T cells underwent negative isolation. A quantity of roughly 0.5 to 1 ug RNA underwent reverse transcription using random hexamers. The immunoSEQ assay covered 54 Vbeta and 13 Jbeta segments for CDR3. TCRdb reprocessed the immunoSEQ multiplex PCR reads with MiXCR, giving one entry per CDR3 protein. The sample lists 300,000 to 350,000 distinct CDR3 sequences; around 90% were seen once. V dropped 5 bases and J dropped 4 bases, with 14 bases sitting between them. The germline CDR1 and CDR2 sequences are SGHVS and FNYEAQ. CDR3 length: 15 amino acids.

This receptor was obtained from a human donor with multiple sclerosis. The genes are TRBV7-6 and TRBJ2-2; maybe TRBD2 (7 bases). Sequencing input: CD4+ T cells from PBMCs. The CDR3 here is CASSQGGARTGELFF. CDR3 DNA: TGTGCCAGCAGCCAAGGGGGGGCCCGCACCGGGGAGCTGTTTTTT.